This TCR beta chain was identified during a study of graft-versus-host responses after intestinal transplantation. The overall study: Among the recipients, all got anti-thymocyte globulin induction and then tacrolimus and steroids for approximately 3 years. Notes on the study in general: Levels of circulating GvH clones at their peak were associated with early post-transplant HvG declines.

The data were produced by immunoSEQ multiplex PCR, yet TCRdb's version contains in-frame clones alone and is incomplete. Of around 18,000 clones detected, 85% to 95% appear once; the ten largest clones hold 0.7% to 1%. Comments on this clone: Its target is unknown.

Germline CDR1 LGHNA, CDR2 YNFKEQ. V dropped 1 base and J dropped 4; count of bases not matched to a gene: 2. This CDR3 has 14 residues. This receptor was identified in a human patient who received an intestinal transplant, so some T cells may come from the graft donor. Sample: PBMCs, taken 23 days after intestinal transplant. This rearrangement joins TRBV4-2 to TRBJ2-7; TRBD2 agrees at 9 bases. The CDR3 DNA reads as TGTGCCAGCAGCCAAGGACTAGCGGTTTACGAGCAGTACTTC. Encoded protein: CASSQGLAVYEQYF.